Shown below are 2 T cell receptor beta chains from a single sample sequenced in a study of shared clonotypes between healthy human individuals. This table comes from immunoSEQ multiplex PCR, and its TCRdb copy is limited to in-frame clones, with some not included. The data show some 2,000,000 clones, approximately 94% seen once. Material for sequencing was naive CD4+ T cells sorted from blood. Subset: CD45RA+ positively selected. These receptors were taken from a man aged 18 to 30 in good health.

This clone showed up just once. The chain combines TRBV30 with TRBJ1-4; 8 nucleotides line up with TRBD1. Trimming removed 2 bases from V and 5 bases from J; junction bases left unmatched: 4. Germline CDR1 is GTSNPN and CDR2 is SVGIG (reference sequence). This CDR3 has 14 amino acids. CDR3 nucleotides: TGTGCCTGGAGTCTCCGGGACAGGAATGAAAAACTGTTTTTT. Protein product: CAWSLRDRNEKLFF. Full variable domain (missing parts from reference TRBV30 and TRBJ1-4): SQTIHQWPATLVQPVGSPLSLECTVEGTSNPNLYWYRQAAGRGLQLLFYSVGIGQISSEVPQNLSASRPQDRQFILSSKKLLLSDSGFYLCAWSLRDRNEKLFFGSGTQLSVL.

The V and J genes are TRBV6-4 and TRBJ1-6; unclear D gene. Germline V lookup: CDR1 MRHNA, CDR2 SNTAGT. This CDR3 has 13 amino acids. V lost 2 bases and J 9 bases, leaving 8 bases between the germline ends. The CDR3 loop reads CASSDQESSPLHF. CDR3 nucleotide sequence: TGTGCCAGCAGTGACCAGGAGAGTTCACCCCTCCACTTT.